This TCR beta chain derives from a study of blood T cell repertoires in COVID-19. Germline V lookup: CDR1 SQVTM, CDR2 ANQGSEA. The length of the CDR3 is 14 residues. V dropped 4 bases and J dropped 4; count of bases not matched to a gene: 4. Measured with immunoSEQ multiplex PCR; TCRdb has only the in-frame clones, and not every one. The data hold 80,000 to 100,000 clones, with about 80% observed a single time. The clonotype comes from a man in his 70s with active or convalescent COVID-19. This rearrangement joins TRBV29-1 to TRBJ2-3; 11 bases fit TRBD1. Sequencing input: peripheral blood. CDR3 protein: CSVGTGGRADTQYF. In DNA form, the CDR3 reads TGCAGCGTTGGGACAGGGGGCAGGGCAGATACGCAGTATTTT.